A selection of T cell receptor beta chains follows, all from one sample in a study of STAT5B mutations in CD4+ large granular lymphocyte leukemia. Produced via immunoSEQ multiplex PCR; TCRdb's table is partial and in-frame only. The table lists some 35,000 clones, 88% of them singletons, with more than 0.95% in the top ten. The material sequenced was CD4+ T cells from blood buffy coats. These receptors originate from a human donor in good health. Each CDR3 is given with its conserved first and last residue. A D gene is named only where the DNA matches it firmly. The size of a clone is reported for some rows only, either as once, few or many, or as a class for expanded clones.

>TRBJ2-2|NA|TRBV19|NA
CASSAGVANTGELFF
TGTGCCAGTAGTGCAGGGGTAGCGAACACCGGGGAGCTGTTTTTT
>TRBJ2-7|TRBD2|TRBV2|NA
CASSIGTNNYEQYF
TGTGCCAGCAGTATTGGGACTAACAACTACGAGCAGTACTTC
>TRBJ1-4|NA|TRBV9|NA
CASSGGEANEKLFF
TGTGCCAGCAGCGGCGGGGAGGCTAATGAAAAACTGTTTTTT
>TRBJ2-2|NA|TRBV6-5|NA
CASRGHPNTGELFF
TGTGCCAGCAGGGGCCACCCGAACACCGGGGAGCTGTTTTTT
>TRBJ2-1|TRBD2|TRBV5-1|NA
CASSSGSLGNEQFF
TGCGCCAGCTCTAGCGGGAGTCTGGGGAATGAGCAGTTCTTC
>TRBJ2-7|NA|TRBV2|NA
CASTRESYEQYF
TGTGCCAGCACCAGGGAGTCCTACGAGCAGTACTTC
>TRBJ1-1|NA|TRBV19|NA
CASSMSVNTEAFF
TGTGCCAGTAGTATGTCCGTGAACACTGAAGCTTTCTTT
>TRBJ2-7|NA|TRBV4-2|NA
CASSQVDEQYF
TGTGCCAGCAGCCAAGTGGACGAGCAGTACTTC
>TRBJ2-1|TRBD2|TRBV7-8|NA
CASSFGRRRGADNEQFF
TGTGCCAGCAGCTTCGGTAGGAGGCGGGGGGCCGACAATGAGCAGTTCTTC
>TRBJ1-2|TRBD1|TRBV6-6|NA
CASGRGPNYGYTF
TGTGCCAGCGGAAGGGGGCCTAACTATGGCTACACCTTC
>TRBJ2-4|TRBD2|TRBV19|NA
CASSIDFGTSGRAADIQYF
TGTGCCAGTAGTATAGATTTTGGGACTAGCGGGAGGGCCGCGGACATTCAGTACTTC
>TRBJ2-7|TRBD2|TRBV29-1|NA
CSVGLASHEQYF
TGCAGCGTGGGACTAGCGTCCCACGAGCAGTACTTC
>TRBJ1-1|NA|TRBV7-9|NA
CATTATNTEAFF
TGTGCCACGACAGCCACGAACACTGAAGCTTTCTTT
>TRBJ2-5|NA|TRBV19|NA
CASSVLGGETQYF
TGTGCCAGTAGTGTCTTAGGGGGAGAGACCCAGTACTTC
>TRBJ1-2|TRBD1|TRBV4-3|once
CASSQDPITGDYGYTF
TGCGCCAGCAGCCAAGATCCAATTACAGGGGACTATGGCTACACCTTC
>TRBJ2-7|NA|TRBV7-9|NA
CASSLLRSNDEQYF
TGTGCCAGCAGCTTACTCAGGTCTAATGACGAGCAGTACTTC
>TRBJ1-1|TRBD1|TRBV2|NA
CASRPEGQLNTEAFF
TGTGCCAGCAGGCCGGAGGGACAGCTGAACACTGAAGCTTTCTTT
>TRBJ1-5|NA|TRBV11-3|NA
CASSPKQGRGHQPQHF
TGTGCCAGCAGCCCCAAACAGGGCAGGGGACATCAGCCCCAGCATTTT
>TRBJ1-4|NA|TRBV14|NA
CASSQDLIGGLTKLFF
TGTGCCAGCAGCCAAGATCTGATTGGGGGGCTTACGAAACTGTTTTTT
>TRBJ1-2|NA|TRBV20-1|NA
CSASYGYTF
TGCAGTGCTAGCTATGGCTACACCTTC
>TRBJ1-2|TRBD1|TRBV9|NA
CASSEDGTGVGYTF
TGTGCCAGCAGCGAGGACGGGACAGGGGTTGGCTACACCTTC
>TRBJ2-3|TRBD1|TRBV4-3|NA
CASSQGPLVGGSDTQYF
TGCGCCAGCAGCCAAGGGCCCCTTGTAGGGGGCTCAGATACGCAGTATTTT
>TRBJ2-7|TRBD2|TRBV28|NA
CASSSPEAGVNNEQYF
TGTGCCAGCAGTTCCCCAGAGGCGGGAGTGAATAACGAGCAGTACTTC
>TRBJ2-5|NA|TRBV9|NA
CASSATPNWEETQYF
TGTGCCAGCAGCGCCACCCCGAATTGGGAAGAGACCCAGTACTTC
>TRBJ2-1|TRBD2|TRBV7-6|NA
CASSANPPSGARYNEQFF
TGTGCCAGCAGCGCGAACCCGCCTAGCGGGGCGAGATACAATGAGCAGTTCTTC
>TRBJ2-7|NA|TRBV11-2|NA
CASSKQGYEQYF
TGTGCCAGCAGCAAACAGGGCTACGAGCAGTACTTC
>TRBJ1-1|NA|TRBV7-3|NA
CASSFTLNTEAFF
TGTGCCAGCAGCTTTACACTAAACACTGAAGCTTTCTTT
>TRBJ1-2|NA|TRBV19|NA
CASSFLVASGYTF
TGTGCCAGTAGTTTCCTGGTAGCCTCTGGCTACACCTTC
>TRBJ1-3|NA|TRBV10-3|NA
CASKGEGNTIYF
TGTGCCAGTAAAGGCGAAGGAAACACCATATATTTT
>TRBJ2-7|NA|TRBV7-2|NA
CASSLWGNYEQYF
TGTGCCAGCAGCTTATGGGGGAACTACGAGCAGTACTTC